This is a list of T cell receptor beta chains from one sample in a study of blood T cell repertoires in COVID-19. Generated by immunoSEQ multiplex PCR, the TCRdb table keeps only in-frame clones and is missing some. Among fewer than 350,000 clones, roughly nine tenths were seen once, and the ten largest hold approximately 12%. The material sequenced was peripheral blood. The receptors derive from a woman in her twenties or thirties with COVID-19, enrolled during active disease. Each CDR3 is given with its conserved first and last residue. The D gene is left open where the match is weak. A clone size is listed for some rows: how often the clone was seen (once, few, many), or a class if it is expanded.

D	size	J	V	DNA	CDR3
TRBD2	-	TRBJ2-5	TRBV15	TGTGCCACCAGCAGAGTAGCGGGGGGGCCAGAGACCCAGTACTTC	CATSRVAGGPETQYF
TRBD2	-	TRBJ2-7	TRBV10-2	TGCGCCAGCAGTGAGTCGGTAGCGGGGGCTTACGAGCAGTACTTC	CASSESVAGAYEQYF
-	few	TRBJ1-2	TRBV5-1	TGCGCCAGCAGCTTCAGGACATCGTTATCCTATGGCTACACCTTC	CASSFRTSLSYGYTF
-	-	TRBJ2-1	TRBV18	TGTGCCAGCTCACTAGCGGCCTACAATGAGCAGTTCTTC	CASSLAAYNEQFF
-	-	TRBJ2-1	TRBV4-2	TGTGCCAGCAGCCAAGATTCGGTCTTGACTGTATACAATGAGCAGTTCTTC	CASSQDSVLTVYNEQFF
TRBD1	-	TRBJ2-7	TRBV30	TGTGCCTGTCAGGGGGTTTACTACGAGCAGTACTTC	CACQGVYYEQYF
-	few	TRBJ2-7	TRBV24-1	TGTGCCACCAGTGCCACGCTCGGGGGCGAGCAGTACTTC	CATSATLGGEQYF
-	-	TRBJ1-2	TRBV28	TGTGCCAGCAGAACTTTGTCGGCGGGAAAAGGGACGGGGGGCTATGGCTACACCTTC	CASRTLSAGKGTGGYGYTF
-	-	TRBJ1-6	TRBV21-1	TGTGCCAGCAGCAAACGGGGGGACACCCTAAATTCACCCCTCCACTTT	CASSKRGDTLNSPLHF
TRBD2	-	TRBJ2-7	TRBV3-1/TRBV3-2	TGTGCCAGCAGCCAAAGCGGGGGGTCCACCTACGAGCAGTACTTC	CASSQSGGSTYEQYF
TRBD2	-	TRBJ2-1	TRBV7-2	TGTGCCAGCAGCTCCAGGACTAGCATCAATGAGCAGTTCTTC	CASSSRTSINEQFF
TRBD1	-	TRBJ1-2	TRBV23-1	TGCGCCAGCAGATTAAGGACAGGGCCCAACTATGGCTACACCTTC	CASRLRTGPNYGYTF
-	-	TRBJ2-4	TRBV7-2	TGTGCCAGCAGCCTTTCTCAGGGAGCCAAAAACATTCAGTACTTC	CASSLSQGAKNIQYF
-	-	TRBJ2-3	TRBV5-8	TGTGCCAGCAGCTCCCGGGCAGATACGCAGTATTTT	CASSSRADTQYF
-	-	TRBJ2-7	TRBV2	TGTGCCAGCAGGGAGGAGTTGGCCAGGGGCTACGAGCAGTACTTC	CASREELARGYEQYF
-	-	TRBJ2-2	TRBV7-9	TGTGCCAGCAGCTTAGTCTCGGGGACCGGGGAGCTGTTTTTT	CASSLVSGTGELFF
-	once	TRBJ1-5	TRBV6-6	TGTGCCAGCAGGGCGCAGGGTCAGCCCCAGCATTTT	CASRAQGQPQHF
TRBD1	-	TRBJ1-2	TRBV20-1	TGCAGTGCGAGGACAGGGGAAGGCTACACCTTC	CSARTGEGYTF
-	-	TRBJ2-7	TRBV4-2	TGTGCCAGCAGCCAAGTGGGCTCGGGGTTCGAGCAGTACTTC	CASSQVGSGFEQYF
-	few	TRBJ1-5	TRBV27	TGTGCCAGCAGAGGCGGGATACTTAGCAATCAGCCCCAGCATTTT	CASRGGILSNQPQHF
-	-	TRBJ2-2	TRBV7-2	TGTGCCAGCAGCCGGACTGCAATTGGCACCGGGGAGCTGTTTTTT	CASSRTAIGTGELFF
-	-	TRBJ2-7	TRBV2	TGTGCCAGCAGTCAGGACAGCACCTCCTACGAGCAGTACTTC	CASSQDSTSYEQYF
-	-	TRBJ1-1	TRBV14	TGTGCCAGCAGCCAAGATCGGACGCAGGGTAACACTGAAGCTTTCTTT	CASSQDRTQGNTEAFF
TRBD1	once	TRBJ2-7	TRBV6-5	TGTGCCAGCAGTGACTCGACAGGGTCCAGCTACGAGCAGTACTTC	CASSDSTGSSYEQYF
-	-	TRBJ2-7	TRBV10-1	TGCGCCAGCAGTGAAAAGGAGGGAGAGTACGAGCAGTACTTC	CASSEKEGEYEQYF
TRBD2	-	TRBJ2-1	TRBV2	TGTGCCAGCAGTGAGGGACTAGCGGGGGGGAATGAGCAGTTCTTC	CASSEGLAGGNEQFF
TRBD1	-	TRBJ1-3	TRBV19	TGTGCCAGTAGTCTCCGGACAGGAGGAAACACCATATATTTT	CASSLRTGGNTIYF
TRBD1	few	TRBJ1-6	TRBV18	TGTGCCAGCTCAGCCACAGCGACAGGGGCGAATTCACCCCTCCACTTT	CASSATATGANSPLHF
TRBD2	-	TRBJ2-5	TRBV7-9	TGTGCCAGCAGCTCAACGGGGGGGCGAGAGACCCAGTACTTC	CASSSTGGRETQYF
-	-	TRBJ2-1	TRBV15	TGTGCCACCAGCAGGACAGGCGCCGAGTGGGAGCAGTTCTTC	CATSRTGAEWEQFF
-	-	TRBJ2-7	TRBV4-1	TGCGCCAGCAGCCCTCGACAGGAAAGGTACGAGCAGTACTTC	CASSPRQERYEQYF
-	-	TRBJ2-7	TRBV4-1	TGCGCCAGCAGCCAAGACGAGGGTCCACGCTCCTACGAGCAGTACTTC	CASSQDEGPRSYEQYF
TRBD1	-	TRBJ2-2	TRBV3-1/TRBV3-2	TGTGCCAGCAGGACACAGGGGGCGGGCACCGGGGAGCTGTTTTTT	CASRTQGAGTGELFF
TRBD1	-	TRBJ2-1	TRBV19	TGTGCCAGCCGGGACAGGGCGGACAATGAGCAGTTCTTC	CASRDRADNEQFF
TRBD1	once	TRBJ1-2	TRBV2	TGTGCCAGCAATAAACGACGGACAGGGGGCCCCGATGGCTACACCTTC	CASNKRRTGGPDGYTF
-	-	TRBJ2-1	TRBV10-3	TGTGCCATCAGTGAGTCCCCCGAGGTTAGCTCCTACAATGAGCAGTTCTTC	CAISESPEVSSYNEQFF
-	once	TRBJ1-1	TRBV5-6	TGTGCCAGCAGCTTGCGGGGACTTCCTATGAACACTGAAGCTTTCTTT	CASSLRGLPMNTEAFF
TRBD1	-	TRBJ2-7	TRBV3-1/TRBV3-2	TGTGCCAGCAGCCAAGAATGGACAGGGCACTACGAGCAGTACTTC	CASSQEWTGHYEQYF
TRBD2	-	TRBJ2-1	TRBV4-1	TGCGCCAGCAGCCAAGAGGACGCTGGACTAGCGGGGGTATCCTCCTACAATGAGCAGTTCTTC	CASSQEDAGLAGVSSYNEQFF
TRBD1	-	TRBJ2-4	TRBV11-3	TGTGCCAGCAGCTCAGGACAGGGGGCAACCAAAAACATTCAGTACTTC	CASSSGQGATKNIQYF
-	-	TRBJ1-3	TRBV28	TGTGCCAGCAGTTTACAGGGGACCGGAAACACCATATATTTT	CASSLQGTGNTIYF
-	-	TRBJ2-3	TRBV6-5	TGTGCCGCCGAGGAGTCCGCCACAGATACGCAGTATTTT	CAAEESATDTQYF
-	-	TRBJ2-4	TRBV5-4	TGTGCCAGCAGCCCCAGGGTGGGTTTAGCCAAAAACATTCAGTACTTC	CASSPRVGLAKNIQYF
TRBD2	-	TRBJ2-1	TRBV27	TGTGCCAGCAGGGTAGCGGGGGCTTACAATGAGCAGTTCTTC	CASRVAGAYNEQFF
-	-	TRBJ1-2	TRBV12-3/TRBV12-4	TGTGCCAGCAGTTTCCAGGGTGACTATGGCTACACCTTC	CASSFQGDYGYTF
-	-	TRBJ1-3	TRBV18	TGTGCCAGCTCACGGCAGGGGCCTTCTACGGCTGGAAACACCATATATTTT	CASSRQGPSTAGNTIYF
TRBD1	-	TRBJ1-4	TRBV7-2	TGTGCCAGCAGCTTAGGTGACAGGGGAAGCGAAAAACTGTTTTTT	CASSLGDRGSEKLFF
TRBD1	-	TRBJ1-2	TRBV29-1	TGCAGCGTTCCACTGATGGACAGGGTCTATGGCTACACCTTC	CSVPLMDRVYGYTF
-	-	TRBJ1-2	TRBV14	TGTGCCAGCAGCTTTAACAATAACTATGGCTACACCTTC	CASSFNNNYGYTF
-	-	TRBJ1-3	TRBV3-1/TRBV3-2	TGTGCCAGCACCCCAAGAGGTGGAAACACCATATATTTT	CASTPRGGNTIYF
TRBD1	once	TRBJ1-1	TRBV27	TGTGCCAGCAGTTTATCGGCCAGGGGGAGGACTGAAGCTTTCTTT	CASSLSARGRTEAFF
-	-	TRBJ1-5	TRBV10-2	TGCGCCAGCAGTGATCGTCAGTCAGATCAGCCCCAGCATTTT	CASSDRQSDQPQHF
-	-	TRBJ1-2	TRBV3-1/TRBV3-2	TGTGCCAGCAGCCATTTGGGACTCGATGGCTACACCTTC	CASSHLGLDGYTF